This TCR beta chain derives from a study of cytomegalovirus exposure and HLA in healthy donors. General study findings and limits: Reportedly, cytomegalovirus status was diagnosed with high sensitivity and specificity.

This CDR3 has 16 residues. Per germline, CDR1 SGDLS and CDR2 YYNGEE. V gave up 3 bases and J gave up 0 bases; unmatched junction bases: 5. Here immunoSEQ multiplex PCR was the method, and the copy in TCRdb shows in-frame clones only, minus some. This table holds 150,000 or so clones, approximately 91% found once. As to this clone: Antigen unknown.

Sequencing was carried out using PBMCs. The sequence was collected from a young woman in good health and CMV-seropositive. The rearrangement links TRBV9 to TRBJ2-1; 8 bases line up with TRBD2. The CDR3 spells CASSETGTSSYNEQFF. Written as DNA, the CDR3 is TGTGCCAGCAGCGAGACCGGGACTAGCTCCTACAATGAGCAGTTCTTC.